A single sample is the source of the 11 T cell receptor beta chains below, sequenced in a study of Graves' ophthalmopathy and Graves' hyperthyroidism. RNA transcripts were the source from which TCR beta CDR3 regions were amplified. HTBI primers were used in a first-round RT-PCR, which preceded a second-round multiplex PCR. TCRdb analysed the multiplex PCR reads with MiXCR anew, one entry per CDR3 protein. The repertoire consists of roughly 51,000 distinct CDR3 sequences, with around 45% occurring once and the leading ten covering approximately 23%. Material: peripheral blood. The receptors derive from an adult man with Graves' ophthalmopathy.

V is TRBV20-1 and J is TRBJ2-5; D is possibly TRBD2 (6 bases). The germline CDR1 and CDR2 sequences are DFQATT and SNEGSKA (reference sequence). The V end lost 2 bases, the J end lost 5 bases, and 12 bases lay between the germline ends. The CDR3 has 13 residues. The CDR3 DNA reads TGCAGTGCTAGATTCCGGGGGAGGGAGACCCAGTACTTC. Protein sequence: CSARFRGRETQYF.

Ten or more counts support this clonotype. The gene calls are TRBV3-1 and TRBJ1-1; D gene unclear. Germline-derived CDR1 and CDR2 are LGHDT and YNNKEL (reference sequence). Trimming shortened V by 4 bases and J by 1 base, and 13 bases separated the two germline ends. The CDR3 is made up of 15 amino acids. CDR3 nucleotides: TGTGCCAGCAGCCCCACCCCTAGTGCGAACACTGAAGCTTTCTTT. This sequence encodes CASSPTPSANTEAFF.

This chain uses TRBV10-3 with TRBJ2-3, with 8 bases aligning to TRBD2. Germline V gene data show CDR1 as ENHRY and CDR2 as SYGVKD. V was clipped by 6 bases and J by 11 bases; unmatched bases: 7. The CDR3 runs 12 residues. The CDR3 sequence: CAISSGGDEQYF. CDR3 nucleotides: TGTGCCATCAGCTCCGGGGGGGATGAGCAGTATTTT.

In its sample, this clonotype was seen a few times. The chain uses TRBV28 and TRBJ1-1; the D gene is possibly TRBD1 (5 bases). Germline values: CDR1 MDHEN, CDR2 SYDVKM. This CDR3 comprises 16 residues. The V and J ends lost 8 bases and 0 bases respectively, with 19 bases between them. This chain's CDR3 is CASRTRGSGLNTEAFF. CDR3 bases: TGTGCCAGCCGAACCCGGGGGAGCGGACTGAACACTGAAGCTTTCTTT.

Details on this clonotype: The junction and the germline gene differ at one end; a read error may be behind it. The V gene is TRBV5-4, the J gene TRBJ2-4, with D possibly TRBD1 on 5 matching bases. CDR1 and CDR2 (germline): SGHNT, YYREEE (reference sequence). This CDR3 has 15 amino acids. CDR3 sequence reads: CASSIGQGNQNIRYF. The DNA of the CDR3 is TGTGCCAGCAGCATAGGGCAGGGTAACCAAAACATTCGGTACTTC.

This chain links TRBV25-1 with TRBJ1-1; 7 positions agree with TRBD1. V dropped 4 bases and J dropped 7; count of bases not matched to a gene: 6. Germline V gene lookup returns CDR1 MGHDK and CDR2 SYGVNS. The CDR3 loop spans 13 amino acids. The CDR3 DNA follows: TGTGCCAGCAGTGCCCGACGACAGGGTGAAGCTTTCTTT. Translation gives CASSARRQGEAFF.

Concerning this clonotype itself: No conserved phenylalanine or tryptophan ends this CDR3, so it is likely a read error. This sequence joins TRBV29-1 and TRBJ2-7, with 11 bases identical to TRBD2. Germline V gene data show CDR1 as SQVTM and CDR2 as ANQGSEA. This CDR3 has 16 residues. Unmatched junction bases numbered 14, after V lost 6 bases and J lost 4 bases. The CDR3 DNA reads as TGCAGCGTGGGCGGGAGACTAGCGGGGAACCCTTACGAGCAGTACTCC. It encodes CSVGGRLAGNPYEQYS.

The chain uses TRBV2 and TRBJ2-1; 10 bases are shared with TRBD2. The V and J ends lost 4 bases and 7 bases, in that order; junction bases with no gene match: 7. This CDR3 region has 15 residues. Germline CDR1 reads SNHLY; CDR2 reads FYNNEI. DNA of the CDR3: TGTGCCAGCAGTGGAAATCTAGCGGGAGTGAATGAGCAGTTCTTC. This translates into CASSGNLAGVNEQFF.

This chain uses TRBV10-3 with TRBJ2-1; the match to TRBD2 covers 10 bases. Germline loops: CDR1 ENHRY, CDR2 SYGVKD. The junction had 3 bases not matched to a gene; V was cut back by 0 bases and J by 4 bases. The CDR3 extends over 16 amino acids. The DNA for the CDR3 is TGTGCCATCAGTGAGTCGCGACTAGCGGGTTACAATGAGCAGTTCTTC. It encodes CAISESRLAGYNEQFF.

CDR3 coding DNA: TGTGCCAGCAGCTTAGATAGGACAGGGGAGCTGTTTTTT. It codes for CASSLDRTGELFF. The genes are TRBV7-8 and TRBJ2-2; weak D call: TRBD1 (5 bases). The CDR3 totals 13 residues. V lost 1 base, J lost 8 bases, and 8 bases lay in between. In germline, CDR1 is SGHVS, CDR2 FQNEAQ.

In this sample, this clonotype turned up many times. The chain combines TRBV5-1 with TRBJ2-3; maybe TRBD2 (7 bases). The V end was cut by 4 bases, the J end by 3 bases, with 15 bases between. Germline-derived CDR1 and CDR2 are SGHRS and YFSETQ. CDR3 length: 15 residues. The CDR3 reads CASSEGGAATDTQYF. The CDR3 DNA sequence: TGCGCCAGCAGCGAGGGGGGGGCCGCGACAGATACGCAGTATTTT.